This is a list of T cell receptor beta chains from one sample in a study of T cells in Graves' hyperthyroidism and ophthalmopathy. TCRdb itself ran the multiplex PCR reads through MiXCR, one entry per CDR3 protein. The sample holds about 460,000 distinct CDR3 sequences, approximately 22% seen once. Sequenced material: blood. The origin of the receptors is a woman aged 70-85 years with Graves' ophthalmopathy. Each CDR3 is given with its conserved first and last residue. A D gene is named only where the DNA matches it firmly. Clone size is not always given. Where it is, it says once, few, many or a class for expanded clones.

size	J	D	V	DNA	CDR3
NA	TRBJ2-5	TRBD1	TRBV12-3/TRBV12-4	TGTGCCAGCAGTTTGGGACAGGACCATCAAGAGACCCAGTACTTC	CASSLGQDHQETQYF
NA	TRBJ1-2	NA	TRBV6-8	TGTGCCAGCGGCCGGACCGATGGCTACACCTTC	CASGRTDGYTF
few	TRBJ2-7	TRBD1	TRBV7-8	TGTGCCAGCAGCTTAAGGACAGGGTTTAACGAGCAGTACTTC	CASSLRTGFNEQYF
many	TRBJ1-1	NA	TRBV6-1	TGTGCCAGCAGGTTTTTCTCAGGGGACACTGAAGCTTTCTTT	CASRFFSGDTEAFF
NA	TRBJ1-1	NA	TRBV9	TGTGCCAGCAGCGTAGATTTCGCTAGGACGGGCACTGAAGCTTTCTTT	CASSVDFARTGTEAFF
many	TRBJ2-1	TRBD1	TRBV12-3/TRBV12-4	TGTGCCAGCAGTTTTAGACAGGGGGCGCGTAATGAGCAGTTCTTC	CASSFRQGARNEQFF
NA	TRBJ1-2	NA	TRBV20-1	TGCAGTGCTAGATGGGGGGGGGGTTATGGCTACACCTTC	CSARWGGGYGYTF
NA	TRBJ2-5	TRBD1	TRBV19	TGTGCCAGTACCTCGGACAGGGGGTATCGGACCCAGTACTTC	CASTSDRGYRTQYF
NA	TRBJ2-1	TRBD2	TRBV15	TGTGCCACCAGCAGTCTAGCGGGAGGGGGACTCTACAATGAGCAGTTCTTC	CATSSLAGGGLYNEQFF
many	TRBJ2-7	NA	TRBV3-1	TGTGCCAGCAGCCAAGGGTGGGCACAGGGCTTCGAGCAGTACTTC	CASSQGWAQGFEQYF
NA	TRBJ1-3	NA	TRBV3-1	TGTGCCAGCAGCCTGGGGGATAACTCTGGAAACACCATATATTTT	CASSLGDNSGNTIYF
NA	TRBJ2-6	TRBD2	TRBV5-1	TGCGCCAGCCGACTAGCGGGGGGGGCTGGGGCCAACGTCCTGACTTTC	CASRLAGGAGANVLTF
few	TRBJ2-1	TRBD2	TRBV28	TGTGCCAGCAGTTTAAGGGTAGCGGGAGGGAAATACAATGAGCAGTTCTTC	CASSLRVAGGKYNEQFF
few	TRBJ1-1	NA	TRBV5-6	TGTGCCAGCAGCCCTGACAGGTGGCGCACTGAAGCTTTCTTT	CASSPDRWRTEAFF
few	TRBJ2-3	TRBD1	TRBV6-1	TGTGCCAGCAGCGTCCCAGGGGGAAGTTCAGATACGCAGTATTTT	CASSVPGGSSDTQYF